This TCR beta chain was identified during a study of T-cell memory formation after mild COVID-19. TCRdb independently ran MiXCR on the 5' RACE reads; one entry per CDR3 protein. The sample has fewer than 250,000 distinct CDR3 sequences; about 10% are singletons. Germline V CDR1 and CDR2: LGHNT, FRNRAP. V lost 1 base to trimming and J lost 2 bases, with 5 bases between them. The CDR3 contains 13 residues. The sequenced material came from PBMCs or a T cell subset sorted from them (not recorded which). The sequence came from a man younger than 35 who had mild COVID-19 (a few samples of this study predate the infection). Cell type and time point are not known. The chain recombines TRBV12-5 with TRBJ1-1; D ambiguous. CDR3 in amino acids: CASGLGSNTEAFF. CDR3 DNA sequence: TGTGCTAGTGGTTTGGGCAGTAACACTGAAGCTTTCTTT.